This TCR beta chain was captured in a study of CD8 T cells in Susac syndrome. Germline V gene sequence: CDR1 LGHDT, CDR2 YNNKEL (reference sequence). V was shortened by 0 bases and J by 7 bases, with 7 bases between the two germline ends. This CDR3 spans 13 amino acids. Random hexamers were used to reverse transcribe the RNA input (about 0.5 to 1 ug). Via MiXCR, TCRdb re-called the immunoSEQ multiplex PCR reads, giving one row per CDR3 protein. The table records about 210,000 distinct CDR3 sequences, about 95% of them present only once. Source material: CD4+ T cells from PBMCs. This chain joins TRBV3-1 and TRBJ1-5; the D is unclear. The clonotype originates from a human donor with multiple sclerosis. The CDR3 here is CASSQDVVQPQHF. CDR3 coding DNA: TGTGCCAGCAGCCAAGATGTAGTCCAGCCCCAGCATTTT.